The 22 T cell receptor beta chains below were found in one sample sequenced in a study of blood T cell repertoires in COVID-19. The repertoire was sequenced with immunoSEQ multiplex PCR; TCRdb's copy has only in-frame clones and lacks some. There are about 290,000 clones in the sample; approximately 88% occur only once, and about 1.7% lies in the top ten. The sequencing input was PBMCs or T cells enriched from blood (not recorded which). These receptors were taken from a middle-aged woman who had recovered from COVID-19.

This chain links TRBV29-1 with TRBJ1-1, with a possible D match to TRBD1 (6 bases). Germline CDR1 and CDR2: SQVTM and ANQGSEA. Trimming pared 2 bases from V and 11 bases from J, leaving 15 bases between. The CDR3 is 12 residues long. In DNA form, the CDR3 reads TGCAGCGTTGAAAAGGGAAGGGGGACGGCTTTCTTT. Translated, it gives CSVEKGRGTAFF.

The chain uses TRBV6-5 and TRBJ2-1; maybe TRBD2 (5 bases). Germline CDR1 is MNHEY and CDR2 is SVGAGI. V shed 10 bases and J shed 9 bases, with 25 bases lying between them. The CDR3 is 15 residues long. The CDR3 DNA sequence: TGTGCCACCTTGATTGGACGGAGGCTGTTGGGTGAGCAGTTCTTC. Translation gives CATLIGRRLLGEQFF.

The chain uses TRBV7-3 and TRBJ1-6, with 8 nucleotides matching TRBD1. CDR3 size: 14 residues. Germline V lookup: CDR1 SGHTA, CDR2 FQGTGA. V gave up 5 bases and J gave up 4 bases; unmatched junction bases: 1. CDR3 sequence: CASSRTGYNSPLHF. In nucleotides, the CDR3 is TGTGCCAGCAGCAGGACAGGGTATAATTCACCCCTCCACTTT.

The rearrangement uses TRBV9 and TRBJ1-1; a weak D match, TRBD1 (6 bases). Germline CDR1 SGDLS, CDR2 YYNGEE. V lost 3 bases, J lost 1 base, and 22 bases lay in between. The CDR3 contains 18 residues. The CDR3 region has the DNA TGTGCCAGCAGCGCAACGGATGGGCGGCGAGGGGGGAACACTGAAGCTTTCTTT. Protein sequence: CASSATDGRRGGNTEAFF.

The chain combines TRBV9 with TRBJ2-7; 9 nucleotides agree with TRBD2. Germline V lookup: CDR1 SGDLS, CDR2 YYNGEE. The junction had 4 bases not matched to a gene; V was cut back by 0 bases and J by 3 bases. This CDR3 contains 15 residues. CDR3 sequence reads: CASSVGVAGVYEQYF. The CDR3 DNA reads TGTGCCAGCAGCGTAGGGGTAGCGGGAGTCTACGAGCAGTACTTC. The full variable domain, in which reference TRBV9 and TRBJ2-7 provide the parts outside the CDR3, is DSGVTQTPKHLITATGQRVTLRCSPRSGDLSVYWYQQSLDQGLQFLIQYYNGEERAKGNILERFSAQQFPDLHSELNLSSLELGDSALYFCASSVGVAGVYEQYFGPGTRLTVT.

Remarks on this clone: Within the sample, other DNA sequences also encode this same CDR3. The chain is built from TRBV5-1 and TRBJ1-2, with 7 bases matching TRBD1. Germline V gene sequence: CDR1 SGHRS, CDR2 YFSETQ. Unmatched junction bases numbered 6, after V lost 7 bases and J lost 3 bases. The CDR3 runs 13 residues. The CDR3 spells CASSTDRDYGYTF. In DNA, the CDR3 is TGCGCCAGCTCCACCGACAGGGACTATGGCTACACCTTC.

This clone was seen more than once but under ten times. The chain recombines TRBV12-5 with TRBJ1-5, with 9 bases that match TRBD1. Germline V gene sequence: CDR1 LGHNT, CDR2 FRNRAP. V was clipped by 2 bases and J by 0 bases; unmatched bases: 14. The CDR3 is made up of 20 amino acids. CDR3 sequence (DNA): TGTGCTAGTGGTTTGTTGGTCCCGGGACAGGGCCGATATAGCAATCAGCCCCAGCATTTT. It yields the protein CASGLLVPGQGRYSNQPQHF.

This chain links TRBV6-6 with TRBJ2-7; 8 bases align to TRBD2. Germline CDR1 reads MNHNY; CDR2 reads SVGAGI (reference sequence). This CDR3 comprises 15 residues. The trim removed 0 bases at V and 0 bases at J, leaving 1 base unmatched. DNA for the CDR3: TGTGCCAGCAGTTACTCGGCGGGAGGCTCCTACGAGCAGTACTTC. This gives the protein CASSYSAGGSYEQYF.

CDR3 sequence (DNA): TGTGCCAGCTCACCCCAGCGTGACCTCTCTGGAAACACCATATATTTT. It specifies CASSPQRDLSGNTIYF. This sequence joins TRBV18 and TRBJ1-3; no reliable D call. The CDR3 extends over 16 amino acids. Germline CDR1 reads KGHSH; CDR2 reads LQKENI. The V end lost 3 bases, the J end lost 0 bases, and 12 bases lay between the germline ends.

The chain couples TRBV27 to TRBJ1-1; D perhaps matches TRBD1 (6 bases). The germline V gene has CDR1 MNHEY and CDR2 SMNVEV (reference sequence). V was pared by 4 bases and J by 11 bases, with 20 bases between. This CDR3 has 14 residues. The CDR3 coding sequence is TGTGCCAGCAGTTACGACATTAGGGGGTCCACGGCTTTCTTT. Protein sequence: CASSYDIRGSTAFF.

The chain joins TRBV29-1 to TRBJ1-1, with 12 bases that match TRBD1. Germline trimming cut 3 bases from V and 4 bases from J; bases unmatched to any gene: 0. CDR1 and CDR2 (germline): SQVTM, ANQGSEA. The CDR3 length is 13 residues. CDR3 in amino acids: CSVEGQGATEAFF. Written as DNA, the CDR3 is TGCAGCGTTGAGGGACAGGGGGCCACTGAAGCTTTCTTT. Together with reference TRBV29-1 and TRBJ1-1, the CDR3 gives the full variable domain: SAVISQKPSRDICQRGTSLTIQCQVDSQVTMMFWYRQQPGQSLTLIATANQGSEATYESGFVIDKFPISRPNLTFSTLTVSNMSPEDSSIYLCSVEGQGATEAFFGQGTRLTVV.

This chain links TRBV9 with TRBJ1-2, with TRBD1 identical over 8 bases. Unmatched junction bases numbered 8, after V lost 5 bases and J lost 8 bases. Germline V gene lookup returns CDR1 SGDLS and CDR2 YYNGEE. The CDR3 sequence is 13 residues long. The DNA for the CDR3 is TGTGCCAGCAGGGCAGACAGGGGAGAAGGCTACACCTTC. Encoded protein: CASRADRGEGYTF. Full variable domain (remainder filled in from reference TRBV9 and TRBJ1-2): DSGVTQTPKHLITATGQRVTLRCSPRSGDLSVYWYQQSLDQGLQFLIQYYNGEERAKGNILERFSAQQFPDLHSELNLSSLELGDSALYFCASRADRGEGYTFGSGTRLTVV.

The rearrangement links TRBV5-1 to TRBJ2-3; D remains unclear. The CDR3 is 15 residues long. The germline V and J ends were trimmed by 4 bases and 0 bases, with 12 bases remaining between them. Per the germline V gene, CDR1 is SGHRS and CDR2 is YFSETQ. CDR3 sequence (DNA): TGCGCCAGCAGCCTTCTTGCACTAAGCACAGATACGCAGTATTTT. This translates into CASSLLALSTDTQYF.

This clone has just one count. The chain employs TRBV19 and TRBJ1-5; 9 positions match TRBD1. Germline CDR1 reads LNHDA; CDR2 reads SQIVND (reference sequence). The ends lost 3 bases at V and 0 bases at J; junction bases unmatched: 9. The CDR3 consists of 18 residues. CDR3 in amino acids: CASSISGTGRASNQPQHF. For the CDR3, the DNA is TGTGCCAGTAGTATTTCTGGGACAGGGCGGGCTAGCAATCAGCCCCAGCATTTT. The complete variable domain, with remaining parts taken from reference TRBV19 and TRBJ1-5, reads DGGITQSPKYLFRKEGQNVTLSCEQNLNHDAMYWYRQDPGQGLRLIYYSQIVNDFQKGDIAEGYSVSREKKESFPLTVTSAQKNPTAFYLCASSISGTGRASNQPQHFGDGTRLSIL.

The CDR3 region has the DNA TGTGCCAGCAGCTCCTACCGAGTGCAGTTCTTC. It yields the protein CASSSYRVQFF. The rearrangement uses TRBV7-9 and TRBJ2-1; D unclear. CDR1 is SEHNR, CDR2 FQNEAQ, per germline (reference sequence). This CDR3 contains 11 residues. V was pared by 4 bases and J by 12 bases, with 10 bases between.

V and J are TRBV9 and TRBJ2-7; unclear D gene. Trimming removed 4 bases at V and 0 bases at J, with 11 bases between. The V gene's germline CDR1 is SGDLS and CDR2 YYNGEE. This CDR3 spans 14 amino acids. CDR3 in DNA: TGTGCCAGCAGCCCCCGCGAAAGCTCCTACGAGCAGTACTTC. As protein: CASSPRESSYEQYF. The full variable domain, rest sourced from reference TRBV9 and TRBJ2-7, is DSGVTQTPKHLITATGQRVTLRCSPRSGDLSVYWYQQSLDQGLQFLIQYYNGEERAKGNILERFSAQQFPDLHSELNLSSLELGDSALYFCASSPRESSYEQYFGPGTRLTVT.

V is TRBV5-6 and J is TRBJ1-2; TRBD1 might be the D (6 bases). V was cut by 1 base and J by 3 bases, with 13 bases left in between. The CDR3 is 15 amino acids. Germline-derived CDR1 and CDR2 are SGHDT and YYEEEE. CDR3 DNA sequence: TGTGCCAGCAGCTTGTCAGGGGTGGTCTACTATGGCTACACCTTC. This encodes CASSLSGVVYYGYTF.

The chain has TRBV27 and TRBJ1-1; TRBD1 matches at 7 bases. Germline assignment: CDR1 MNHEY and CDR2 SMNVEV (reference sequence). The CDR3 runs to 14 residues. Trimming cost V 5 bases and J 1 base; bases outside gene matches: 4. CDR3 in DNA: TGTGCCAGCAGTCCGAGGACAGGGAACACTGAAGCTTTCTTT. Its protein is CASSPRTGNTEAFF.

This chain uses TRBV5-6 with TRBJ2-3, with 9 nucleotides matching TRBD1. Germline V gene data show CDR1 as SGHDT and CDR2 as YYEEEE. This CDR3 has 16 amino acids. Trimming took 3 bases from V and 3 from J; bases not matched to a gene: 8. CDR3 nucleotide sequence: TGTGCCAGCAGCTACGCCGGGACAGGGTCAACAGATACGCAGTATTTT. This translates into CASSYAGTGSTDTQYF.

The chain combines TRBV15 with TRBJ1-2; TRBD1 is a possible D gene (6 bases). CDR3 length: 16 amino acids. The V end lost 0 bases, the J end lost 4 bases, and 15 bases lay between the germline ends. CDR1 and CDR2 (germline): LNHNV, YYDKDF (reference sequence). This CDR3 is CATSRDHPDSFYGYTF. Here the CDR3 DNA reads TGTGCCACCAGCAGAGATCATCCGGACAGCTTCTATGGCTACACCTTC.

This sequence joins TRBV12-3 or TRBV12-4 and TRBJ1-1; D may be TRBD1 (6 bases). Trimming took 6 bases from V and 4 from J, leaving 12 bases between them. The length of the CDR3 is 13 residues. In DNA, the CDR3 is TGTGCCAGCAGCCCAGGGGAGCCCACTGAAGCTTTCTTT. Protein: CASSPGEPTEAFF.

V is TRBV30 and J is TRBJ1-3; D may be TRBD1 (6 bases). The CDR3 consists of 15 residues. Per germline, CDR1 GTSNPN and CDR2 SVGIG (reference sequence). Between the trimmed V and J ends, which lost 4 bases and 2 bases, there was a span of 15 bases. CDR3 in DNA: TGTGCCTGGATAGGGGGTTTTGGCGCTGGAAACACCATATATTTT. Its protein product is CAWIGGFGAGNTIYF. The full variable domain, with the rest looked up from reference TRBV30 and TRBJ1-3, is SQTIHQWPATLVQPVGSPLSLECTVEGTSNPNLYWYRQAAGRGLQLLFYSVGIGQISSEVPQNLSASRPQDRQFILSSKKLLLSDSGFYLCAWIGGFGAGNTIYFGEGSWLTVV.